This passage covers 24 T cell receptor beta chains from one sample sequenced in a study of T-cell reconstitution after alpha-beta-depleted transplantation in children. Molecular barcoding with unique molecular identifiers was used for the TCRbeta library. TCRdb re-analysed the PCR reads in MiXCR, keeping a single row per CDR3 protein. The sample records about 510,000 distinct CDR3 sequences, around 10% being singletons. The sample consisted of PBMCs, mostly from graft donor cells, taken 180 days after TCRalphabeta/CD19-depleted stem cell transplant. All receptors come from a female patient younger than 10 who had a stem cell transplant for aplastic anemia, so the T cells may come from the graft donor.

V usage is TRBV7-2 and J usage is TRBJ1-4, with TRBD1 matching over 8 bases. The V segment lost 5 bases and the J segment 5 bases; nucleotides outside the gene matches: 4. From germline, CDR1 is SGHTA and CDR2 FQGNSA. The CDR3 is 14 residues long. In nucleotides, the CDR3 is TGTGCCAGCAGCGTACGGGACAGGAATGAAAAACTGTTTTTT. This gives the protein CASSVRDRNEKLFF.

V gene TRBV20-1 combines with J gene TRBJ2-7; D gene ambiguous. Trimming stripped 1 base from V and 4 bases from J, with 11 bases between. The CDR3 is 13 residues long. Germline V gene sequence: CDR1 DFQATT, CDR2 SNEGSKA (reference sequence). This CDR3 is CSARAKALYEQYF. The CDR3 DNA follows: TGCAGTGCTAGAGCCAAGGCTCTATACGAGCAGTACTTC.

The chain is built from TRBV4-1 and TRBJ1-2; TRBD1 is a possible D gene (6 bases). V was trimmed by 1 base and J by 4 bases, leaving 13 bases between them. Germline V gives CDR1 MGHRA, CDR2 YSYEKL. The CDR3 spans 15 residues. CDR3 protein: CASSQGLRDTYGYTF. CDR3 nucleotides: TGCGCCAGCAGCCAAGGCCTACGGGACACCTATGGCTACACCTTC.

This clonotype has only a few counts. CDR3: CASSSDRGRTGELFF. CDR3 nucleotide sequence: TGTGCCAGCAGTTCGGACAGGGGGCGGACCGGGGAGCTGTTTTTT. The rearrangement links TRBV6-5 to TRBJ2-2, with 11 bases aligning to TRBD1. The CDR3 is 15 residues long. Unmatched junction bases numbered 3, after V lost 4 bases and J lost 5 bases. CDR1 MNHEY and CDR2 SVGAGI come from the germline V gene.

In its sample, this clonotype was seen a few times. This chain uses TRBV29-1 with TRBJ2-1; 13 nucleotides line up with TRBD2. V lost 0 bases and J lost 4; bases outside the gene matches: 6. Germline assignment: CDR1 SQVTM and CDR2 ANQGSEA. CDR3 length: 17 amino acids. The CDR3 bases are TGCAGCGTTGAAGATCTTTTGGGACTAGCGGGATACAATGAGCAGTTCTTC. This gives the protein CSVEDLLGLAGYNEQFF.

This clonotype was observed a few times. The rearrangement links TRBV9 to TRBJ2-1; D is unclear. CDR3 size: 15 residues. The germline CDR1 and CDR2 sequences are SGDLS and YYNGEE. Trimming stripped 0 bases from V and 9 bases from J, with 16 bases between. The CDR3 sequence: CASSVDRPSGGEQFF. The CDR3 DNA reads TGTGCCAGCAGCGTAGATAGGCCCTCCGGTGGTGAGCAGTTCTTC.

This clonotype was seen only a few times. The CDR3 loop is CASSLLPRLAGLPSSGANVLTF. CDR3 DNA: TGCGCCAGCAGCTTATTGCCGCGACTAGCGGGACTTCCTAGCTCTGGGGCCAACGTCCTGACTTTC. This rearrangement joins TRBV5-1 to TRBJ2-6; 11 bases are a match to TRBD2. The CDR3 totals 22 residues. V lost 2 bases and J lost 0; bases outside the gene matches: 16. Per the germline V gene, CDR1 is SGHRS and CDR2 is YFSETQ.

The J gene is TRBJ2-1, the V gene TRBV28, with D hard to call. The CDR3 is 12 residues long. Per germline, CDR1 MDHEN and CDR2 SYDVKM. V dropped 5 bases and J dropped 11 bases, with 13 bases sitting between them. The CDR3 DNA follows: TGTGCCAGCAGTCCCCCCGGGCTAAAGCAGTTCTTC. This sequence encodes CASSPPGLKQFF.

To note about this clonotype: The junction and the germline gene differ at one end; a read error may be behind it. The V and J genes are TRBV5-1 and TRBJ2-1, with 15 bases identical to TRBD2. The V gene's germline CDR1 is SGHRS and CDR2 YFSETQ. The CDR3 is 19 amino acids. CDR3 nucleotide sequence: TGCGCCAGCAGCGCCCTCGGACTAGCGGGAGGGTCCTCCTTCAATGAGCAGTTCTTC. As protein: CASSALGLAGGSSFNEQFF.

The chain links TRBV7-8 to TRBJ2-1; D not certain. The germline V gene encodes CDR1 SGHVS and CDR2 FQNEAQ. The CDR3 sequence is 17 residues long. Trimming removed 6 bases from V and 0 bases from J, with 18 bases in between. Written as DNA, the CDR3 is TGTGCCAGCAGTCGGAAGGGATCGCCCCGCTCCTACAATGAGCAGTTCTTC. Translating it yields CASSRKGSPRSYNEQFF.

This chain connects TRBV27 to TRBJ2-3; D gene ambiguous. The V gene lost 5 bases and the J gene lost 6 bases, with 9 bases spanning the gap. Germline V gene sequence: CDR1 MNHEY, CDR2 SMNVEV (reference sequence). This CDR3 is 12 amino acids long. The CDR3 protein is CASSRYHDTQYF. CDR3 bases: TGTGCCAGCAGTCGCTATCATGATACGCAGTATTTT.

This clonotype came up a few times. The chain is built from TRBV27 and TRBJ2-3; TRBD1 is a possible D gene (6 bases). Germline V lookup: CDR1 MNHEY, CDR2 SMNVEV (reference sequence). V dropped 6 bases and J dropped 2 bases, with 15 bases sitting between them. This CDR3 region has 15 residues. The CDR3 loop is CASSSPWGPTDTQYF. The CDR3 DNA follows: TGTGCCAGCAGCTCCCCCTGGGGGCCCACAGATACGCAGTATTTT.

This sequence joins TRBV19 and TRBJ1-2; TRBD1 might be the D (6 bases). The CDR3 consists of 12 residues. Germline values: CDR1 LNHDA, CDR2 SQIVND (reference sequence). The germline V and J ends were trimmed by 8 bases and 4 bases, with 11 bases remaining between them. The CDR3 loop is CASYGTIYGYTF. The CDR3 DNA is TGTGCCAGTTACGGGACAATCTATGGCTACACCTTC.

This clonotype was picked up many times. CDR3 in amino acids: CASSRGNEQFF. CDR3 coding DNA: TGTGCCAGCAGCCGGGGGAATGAGCAGTTCTTC. The rearrangement links TRBV6-2 or TRBV6-3 to TRBJ2-1; D is perhaps TRBD2 (6 bases). The CDR3 spans 11 residues. Trimming cost V 6 bases and J 7 bases, with 7 bases left between them. The germline V gene has CDR1 MNHEY and CDR2 SVGEGT.

This chain joins TRBV27 and TRBJ2-3; D is tentatively TRBD1 or TRBD2 (5 bases each). CDR1 is MNHEY, CDR2 SMNVEV, per germline (reference sequence). This CDR3 is 17 amino acids long. V was pared by 2 bases and J by 2 bases, with 17 bases between. The CDR3 spells CASSLMGPITYTDTQYF. Here the CDR3 DNA reads TGTGCCAGCAGTTTAATGGGACCCATTACCTACACAGATACGCAGTATTTT.

CDR3 loop: CASSLSRGEIYNEQFF. CDR3 nucleotide sequence: TGTGCCAGCTCTCTCTCCCGCGGGGAGATATACAATGAGCAGTTCTTC. This rearrangement joins TRBV18 to TRBJ2-1; D possibly corresponds to TRBD2 (6 bases). Germline-derived CDR1 and CDR2 are KGHSH and LQKENI. Trimming stripped 6 bases from V and 4 bases from J, with 19 bases between. The CDR3 contains 16 residues.

The rearrangement joins TRBV4-2 to TRBJ2-3; unclear D gene. Trimming took off 3 bases at V and 1 base at J, with 8 bases between the two ends. CDR1 is LGHNA, CDR2 YNFKEQ, per germline. The CDR3 is made up of 14 amino acids. The CDR3 is CASSHRKGTDTQYF. The CDR3 DNA reads as TGTGCCAGCAGCCATCGTAAAGGCACAGATACGCAGTATTTT.

This clonotype was detected ten times or more. The chain uses TRBV7-8 and TRBJ2-3; perhaps TRBD2 as D (6 bases). Germline V gene sequence: CDR1 SGHVS, CDR2 FQNEAQ. This CDR3 region has 14 residues. V shed 3 bases and J shed 2 bases, with 9 bases lying between them. CDR3 sequence: CASSFRGYTDTQYF. In DNA form, the CDR3 reads TGTGCCAGCAGCTTTCGGGGGTACACAGATACGCAGTATTTT.

This clonotype turned up a few times. J is TRBJ2-1 and V is TRBV7-7, with a weak D call TRBD2 (5 bases). CDR3 length equals 15 residues. Trimming removed 5 bases from V and 3 bases from J, with 14 bases in between. Germline loops: CDR1 SSHAT, CDR2 FNYEAQ (reference sequence). The CDR3 here is CASSPAPSSYNEQFF. The CDR3 DNA reads as TGTGCCAGCAGCCCAGCACCTAGCAGCTACAATGAGCAGTTCTTC.

This clonotype came up a few times. The chain combines TRBV20-1 with TRBJ1-4; TRBD1 might be the D (5 bases). CDR3 size: 13 residues. Trimming removed 3 bases at V and 8 bases at J, with 13 bases between. Looked up from germline, CDR1 is DFQATT and CDR2 is SNEGSKA (reference sequence). CDR3 DNA sequence: TGCAGTGCTAGCCGGAGGGGTGGAGAAAAACTGTTTTTT. It codes for CSASRRGGEKLFF.

This chain links TRBV4-3 with TRBJ2-5; unclear D gene. Germline-derived CDR1 and CDR2 are LGHNA and YSLEER. Trimming removed 1 base from V and 3 bases from J, with 9 bases in between. The CDR3 extends over 14 amino acids. The CDR3 DNA reads as TGCGCCAGCAGCCAAGCCCCATTCGAAGAGACCCAGTACTTC. Residues: CASSQAPFEETQYF.

In the case of this clonotype: The junction departs from germline at one end; a sequencing error may be responsible. The rearrangement links TRBV12-3 or TRBV12-4 to TRBJ2-1, with a weak D call TRBD2 (7 bases). The CDR3 is 19 residues long. CDR3 sequence reads: CTSSLAGLDRRTRSNEQFF. The CDR3 DNA reads as TGTACCAGCAGTTTAGCCGGGTTGGACAGACGGACTAGGTCCAATGAGCAGTTCTTC.

This clonotype was found a few times. The V and J genes are TRBV15 and TRBJ2-1, with TRBD1 matching over 8 bases. With 1 base clipped from V and 2 bases from J, the junction kept 1 base outside the gene matches. The germline gives CDR1 LNHNV, CDR2 YYDKDF (reference sequence). The CDR3 has 15 amino acids. The CDR3 sequence: CATSRVTGAYNEQFF. The DNA of the CDR3 is TGTGCCACCAGCAGAGTGACAGGGGCCTACAATGAGCAGTTCTTC.

This clonotype was seen ten or more times. The junction departs from germline at one end; a sequencing error may be responsible. The chain joins TRBV5-1 to TRBJ2-2, with D tentatively TRBD1 or TRBD2 (5 bases each). This CDR3 spans 14 amino acids. Germline CDR1 reads SGHRS; CDR2 reads YFSETQ. CDR3 coding DNA: TGTGCCAGCAGCAGGGACCGAAACACCGGGGAGCTGTTTTTT. This gives the protein CASSRDRNTGELFF.